A single sample gave rise to the 31 T cell receptor beta chains below, sequenced in a study of T cell responses to AZD1222 COVID-19 vaccine. The data were produced by immunoSEQ multiplex PCR, yet TCRdb's version contains in-frame clones alone and is incomplete. The sample records some 160,000 clones, 85% to 90% being singletons. The sample consisted of peripheral blood, taken on day 0 of AZD1222 vaccination. The receptor set was obtained from an adult in good health.

J is TRBJ1-2 and V is TRBV29-1, with a weak D call TRBD1 (6 bases). The CDR3 is 14 residues long. V was cut by 1 base and J by 2 bases, with 11 bases left in between. The germline V gene encodes CDR1 SQVTM and CDR2 ANQGSEA. The CDR3 DNA follows: TGCAGCGTTGAAGGCAGGGGAGAGAACTATGGCTACACCTTC. Translation gives CSVEGRGENYGYTF.

The rearrangement uses TRBV18 and TRBJ1-3; D remains ambiguous. CDR1 is KGHSH and CDR2 is LQKENI in the germline V gene. CDR3 length: 15 amino acids. V gave up 2 bases and J gave up 3 bases, with 11 bases separating them. The CDR3 region is CASSPSSGVGNTIYF. The DNA for the CDR3 is TGTGCCAGCTCACCATCAAGCGGAGTTGGAAACACCATATATTTT. The full variable domain, rest sourced from reference TRBV18 and TRBJ1-3, is NAGVMQNPRHLVRRRGQEARLRCSPMKGHSHVYWYRQLPEEGLKFMVYLQKENIIDESGMPKERFSAEFPKEGPSILRIQQVVRGDSAAYFCASSPSSGVGNTIYFGEGSWLTVV.

The chain recombines TRBV5-8 with TRBJ1-6; D is unresolved. Germline assignment: CDR1 SGHTS and CDR2 YDEGEE. V gave up 4 bases and J gave up 10 bases, with 9 bases separating them. The length of the CDR3 is 12 residues. The chain's CDR3 is CASSGEFSPLHF. The DNA of the CDR3 is TGTGCCAGCAGCGGCGAGTTCTCACCCCTCCACTTT.

The rearrangement joins TRBV27 to TRBJ1-6, with D possibly TRBD1 on 6 matching bases. Trimming took 1 base from V and 14 from J, leaving 21 bases between them. Per the germline V gene, CDR1 is MNHEY and CDR2 is SMNVEV (reference sequence). The CDR3 is 16 amino acids. The CDR3 sequence: CASSLWGTPNLGSLHF. CDR3 DNA: TGTGCCAGCAGTTTATGGGGGACACCAAATCTCGGCTCCCTCCACTTT.

The V gene is TRBV7-8, the J gene TRBJ2-1, with D possibly called TRBD1 or TRBD2 (5 bases each). The CDR3 extends over 16 amino acids. The germline V gene has CDR1 SGHVS and CDR2 FQNEAQ. Trimming stripped 5 bases from V and 5 bases from J, with 19 bases between. Here the CDR3 reads CASSPRVGELNNEQFF. The CDR3 DNA is TGTGCCAGCAGCCCGAGGGTGGGGGAATTAAACAATGAGCAGTTCTTC.

The rearrangement joins TRBV21-1 to TRBJ1-6. TRBV21-1 is recorded as a pseudogene. The CDR3 has 15 residues. CDR3 in amino acids: CASSKGAGKNSPLHF. CDR3 DNA: TGTGCCAGCAGCAAAGGGGCGGGGAAAAATTCACCCCTCCACTTT.

This chain uses TRBV6-5 with TRBJ2-1; 8 bases are shared with TRBD1. Trimming removed 6 bases from V and 4 bases from J; junction bases left unmatched: 5. CDR1 is MNHEY and CDR2 is SVGAGI in the germline V gene. This CDR3 spans 14 amino acids. The CDR3 here is CASSPGQEYNEQFF. The CDR3 nucleotides are TGTGCCAGCAGCCCGGGACAGGAGTACAATGAGCAGTTCTTC.

The genes are TRBV13 and TRBJ2-1; 12 bases line up with TRBD2. The V gene's germline CDR1 is PRHDT and CDR2 FYEKMQ (reference sequence). V lost 5 bases, J lost 4 bases, and 3 bases stayed unmatched. This CDR3 has 15 amino acids. The CDR3 coding sequence is TGTGCCAGCAGCCAGACTAGCGGGAGTTACAATGAGCAGTTCTTC. This gives the protein CASSQTSGSYNEQFF.

The chain carries TRBV28 and TRBJ2-7; weak D call: TRBD2 (5 bases). The CDR3 extends over 13 amino acids. Germline V gene data show CDR1 as MDHEN and CDR2 as SYDVKM. V was clipped by 2 bases and J by 4 bases, with 9 bases between them. The CDR3 loop is CASSLADLYEQYF. The CDR3 nucleotides read TGTGCCAGCAGTTTAGCGGACTTATACGAGCAGTACTTC.

This chain joins TRBV29-1 and TRBJ2-7; 12 bases are a match to TRBD2. Trimming at V came to 2 bases and at J to 7 bases, leaving 3 bases not matched to a gene. Germline values: CDR1 SQVTM, CDR2 ANQGSEA. This CDR3 region has 13 residues. CDR3 protein: CSVESLAGGEQYF. The CDR3 coding sequence is TGCAGCGTTGAAAGTCTAGCGGGGGGGGAGCAGTACTTC.

The chain couples TRBV4-2 to TRBJ1-5, with unresolved D. This CDR3 is 15 amino acids long. Trimming left V 0 bases short and J 0 bases short, with 6 bases between. Germline V gene data show CDR1 as LGHNA and CDR2 as YNFKEQ. DNA for the CDR3: TGTGCCAGCAGCCAAGATCACAGTAGCAATCAGCCCCAGCATTTT. Its translation: CASSQDHSSNQPQHF.

This chain uses TRBV10-3 with TRBJ1-4; D is possibly TRBD1 (5 bases). Germline lookup yields CDR1 ENHRY and CDR2 SYGVKD. This CDR3 contains 13 residues. Deletions cut 8 bases from V and 6 bases from J, with 13 bases between. The CDR3 here is CAISGRPDEKLFF. As DNA, the CDR3 is TGTGCCATCTCGGGGCGTCCAGATGAAAAACTGTTTTTT.

V usage is TRBV28 and J usage is TRBJ1-5, with 10 bases lining up with TRBD1. V was pared by 1 base and J by 2 bases, with 2 bases of the junction left unmatched. The CDR3 length is 16 residues. The V gene's germline CDR1 is MDHEN and CDR2 SYDVKM. CDR3 DNA sequence: TGTGCCAGCAGTTTATCCGGACAGGGGGGCAATCAGCCCCAGCATTTT. It specifies CASSLSGQGGNQPQHF. The whole variable domain, remainder taken from reference TRBV28 and TRBJ1-5, is DVKVTQSSRYLVKRTGEKVFLECVQDMDHENMFWYRQDPGLGLRLIYFSYDVKMKEKGDIPEGYSVSREKKERFSLILESASTNQTSMYLCASSLSGQGGNQPQHFGDGTRLSIL.

Here the CDR3 DNA reads TGTGCCAGCAGTTACTCGTTCACTGAAGCTTTCTTT. It specifies CASSYSFTEAFF. The chain joins TRBV6-5 to TRBJ1-1; D uncertain. Trimming left V 0 bases short and J 4 bases short, with 3 bases between. CDR3 size: 12 residues. The V gene's germline CDR1 is MNHEY and CDR2 SVGAGI.

This chain links TRBV2 with TRBJ1-4; D unresolved. Germline CDR1 is SNHLY and CDR2 is FYNNEI. V lost 3 bases and J lost 7, with 12 bases in between. The CDR3 runs to 14 residues. The chain's CDR3 is CASSEGDVPEKLFF. DNA for the CDR3: TGTGCCAGCAGTGAGGGAGACGTGCCTGAAAAACTGTTTTTT.

This chain connects TRBV5-5 to TRBJ1-4, with D possibly being TRBD1 (6 bases). Germline CDR1 and CDR2: SGHKS and YYEKEE (reference sequence). Trimming shortened V by 2 bases and J by 8 bases, and 13 bases separated the two germline ends. This CDR3 has 14 amino acids. The CDR3 DNA reads as TGTGCCAGCAGCTTACAGGGTATAAGCGAAAAACTGTTTTTT. This gives the protein CASSLQGISEKLFF.

The chain is built from TRBV5-5 and TRBJ1-2; 8 bases are a match to TRBD1. V lost 0 bases to trimming and J lost 3 bases; unmatched junction nucleotides: 1. This CDR3 comprises 14 residues. Germline V CDR1 and CDR2: SGHKS, YYEKEE (reference sequence). The CDR3 region is CASSLVQGDYGYTF. CDR3 DNA sequence: TGTGCCAGCAGCTTGGTACAGGGGGACTATGGCTACACCTTC.

The chain employs TRBV6-2 or TRBV6-3 and TRBJ2-3; tentatively, D is TRBD1 or TRBD2 (5 bases each). V dropped 2 bases and J dropped 5 bases, with 11 bases sitting between them. In germline, CDR1 is MNHEY, CDR2 SVGEGT. The CDR3 covers 14 residues. CDR3 bases: TGTGCCAGCAGTTACGATCAGGGAGAAGATACGCAGTATTTT. Protein: CASSYDQGEDTQYF.

The rearrangement joins TRBV6-2 or TRBV6-3 to TRBJ2-7, with D hard to call. This CDR3 has 14 residues. Germline V gives CDR1 MNHEY, CDR2 SVGEGT. V lost 2 bases to trimming and J lost 6 bases, with 14 bases between them. CDR3 nucleotide sequence: TGTGCCAGCAGTTACGCCGGTCTCCCCCGCGAGCAGTACTTC. Translating gives CASSYAGLPREQYF.

CDR3 bases: TGTGCCAGCAGCTTAGGAGACAGGGTGATCTACACCTTC. The encoded protein is CASSLGDRVIYTF. The gene calls are TRBV7-9 and TRBJ1-2; 7 nucleotides agree with TRBD1. CDR1 is SEHNR, CDR2 FQNEAQ, per germline (reference sequence). V lost 1 base, J lost 10 bases, and 6 bases stayed unmatched. This CDR3 contains 13 residues.

The chain has TRBV20-1 and TRBJ1-2, with D perhaps matching TRBD1 (6 bases). The germline CDR1 and CDR2 sequences are DFQATT and SNEGSKA (reference sequence). V was pared by 3 bases and J by 4 bases, with 15 bases between. CDR3 length: 14 residues. The CDR3 nucleotides are TGCAGTGCTAGTCCTGGGGGCGAGGGCTATGGCTACACCTTC. The encoded protein is CSASPGGEGYGYTF.

The chain has TRBV5-1 and TRBJ1-6; D gene uncertain. Between the trimmed V and J ends, which lost 5 bases and 7 bases, there was a span of 16 bases. The CDR3 has 15 residues. The V gene's germline CDR1 is SGHRS and CDR2 YFSETQ. The CDR3, as DNA: TGCGCCAGCAGGAAGCAGGCCAGAGAGAATTCACCCCTCCACTTT. It yields the protein CASRKQARENSPLHF.

The V call is TRBV6-5, the J call TRBJ1-1, with TRBD1 matching 8 bases. From germline, CDR1 is MNHEY and CDR2 SVGAGI. This CDR3 has 15 amino acids. V was clipped by 4 bases and J by 1 base; unmatched bases: 5. DNA for the CDR3: TGTGCCAGCAGTTGGGACAGGCTTTCGAACACTGAAGCTTTCTTT. This gives the protein CASSWDRLSNTEAFF.

The chain uses TRBV30 and TRBJ2-2, with 13 bases fitting TRBD2. Germline-derived CDR1 and CDR2 are GTSNPN and SVGIG (reference sequence). The CDR3 runs to 15 residues. V trimming: 2 bases; J trimming: 7 bases; junction bases outside the gene matches: 4. CDR3 in DNA: TGTGCCTGGAGTCTCCGGACTAGCGGGGGCGGGGAGCTGTTTTTT. Protein: CAWSLRTSGGGELFF.

The chain has TRBV28 and TRBJ2-3; D might be TRBD2 (5 bases). Deletions cut 3 bases from V and 4 bases from J, with 14 bases between. The germline V gene has CDR1 MDHEN and CDR2 SYDVKM. This CDR3 has 15 residues. The CDR3 bases are TGTGCCAGCAGTTTCGGGGTGATCATGGCAGATACGCAGTATTTT. Amino acids: CASSFGVIMADTQYF. Using reference TRBV28 and TRBJ2-3 for the parts outside the CDR3, the full variable domain is DVKVTQSSRYLVKRTGEKVFLECVQDMDHENMFWYRQDPGLGLRLIYFSYDVKMKEKGDIPEGYSVSREKKERFSLILESASTNQTSMYLCASSFGVIMADTQYFGPGTRLTVL.

The chain employs TRBV27 and TRBJ1-5; D unclear. Germline CDR1 MNHEY, CDR2 SMNVEV (reference sequence). Trimming left V 6 bases short and J 3 bases short, with 18 bases between. There are 16 residues in the CDR3. CDR3 DNA sequence: TGTGCCAGCAGCCAAACCCCTAGTCTTCCCAATCAGCCCCAGCATTTT. It is translated as CASSQTPSLPNQPQHF.

This clone was seen a handful of times. The chain links TRBV19 to TRBJ1-5; D call uncertain. Germline CDR1 reads LNHDA; CDR2 reads SQIVND (reference sequence). Trimming removed 2 bases from V and 3 bases from J, with 17 bases in between. The CDR3 contains 17 residues. Written as DNA, the CDR3 is TGTGCCAGTAGTATAAGAGTTAAGGACGGATACAATCAGCCCCAGCATTTT. Translating it yields CASSIRVKDGYNQPQHF.

This clone was detected only a few times. The chain is built from TRBV5-1 and TRBJ1-1; 9 bases align to TRBD1. J was trimmed by 1 base and V by 0 bases; bases with no gene match: 13. The CDR3 has 19 amino acids. Looked up from germline, CDR1 is SGHRS and CDR2 is YFSETQ. As DNA, the CDR3 is TGCGCCAGCAGCTTGGTGGGACAGGGTACAGGGCTAGGGAACACTGAAGCTTTCTTT. This translates into CASSLVGQGTGLGNTEAFF.

This clone was seen only once. The chain joins TRBV10-3 to TRBJ1-6, with unresolved D. V lost 0 bases and J 7 bases, leaving 10 bases between the germline ends. Germline values: CDR1 ENHRY, CDR2 SYGVKD. The CDR3 spans 15 residues. CDR3 sequence: CAISESTAGNSPLHF. As DNA, the CDR3 is TGTGCCATCAGTGAGTCGACCGCGGGGAATTCACCCCTCCACTTT.

V and J are TRBV3-1 (or the pseudogene TRBV3-2) and TRBJ2-7, with 10 nucleotides matching TRBD2. CDR1 is LGHDT, CDR2 YNNKEL, per germline (reference sequence). With 1 base clipped from V and 0 bases from J, the junction kept 0 bases outside the gene matches. The CDR3 runs 15 residues. The CDR3 loop is CASSQVAGGSYEQYF. DNA of the CDR3: TGTGCCAGCAGCCAAGTAGCGGGGGGCTCCTACGAGCAGTACTTC.

J is TRBJ2-7 and V is TRBV19, with D unclear. V gave up 1 base and J gave up 8 bases, with 12 bases separating them. Looked up from germline, CDR1 is LNHDA and CDR2 is SQIVND (reference sequence). The CDR3 loop spans 13 amino acids. The CDR3 DNA follows: TGTGCCAGTAGTATAGGGGATTGGACGCAGCAGTACTTC. Translation gives CASSIGDWTQQYF.